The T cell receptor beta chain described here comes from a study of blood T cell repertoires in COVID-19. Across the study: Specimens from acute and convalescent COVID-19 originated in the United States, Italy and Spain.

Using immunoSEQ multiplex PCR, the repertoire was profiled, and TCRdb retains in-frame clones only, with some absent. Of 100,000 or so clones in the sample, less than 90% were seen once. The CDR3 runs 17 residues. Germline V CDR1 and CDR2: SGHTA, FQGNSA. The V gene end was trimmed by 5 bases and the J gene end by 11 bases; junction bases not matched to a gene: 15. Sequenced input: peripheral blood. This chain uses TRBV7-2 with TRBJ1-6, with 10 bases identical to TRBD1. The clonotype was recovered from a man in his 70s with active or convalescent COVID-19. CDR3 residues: CASSVLPWTGGLPPLHF. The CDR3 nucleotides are TGTGCCAGCAGCGTTTTACCGTGGACAGGGGGACTTCCACCCCTCCACTTT.